These 15 T cell receptor beta chains came from one sample sequenced in a study of blood T cell repertoires in COVID-19. The repertoire was sequenced with immunoSEQ multiplex PCR; TCRdb's copy has only in-frame clones and lacks some. This sample has about 160,000 clones, with about four fifths found just once. The sequenced material came from peripheral blood. Receptors originate from a woman aged 80 or over with acute or convalescent COVID-19.

The J gene is TRBJ2-3, the V gene TRBV28; TRBD1 agrees at 9 bases. After removal of 7 bases from V and 4 bases from J, the junction contained 12 bases not matched to a gene. Germline lookup yields CDR1 MDHEN and CDR2 SYDVKM. This CDR3 is 16 amino acids long. The CDR3 spells CASTPPTGGVADTQYF. The CDR3 DNA sequence: TGTGCCAGCACGCCTCCGACAGGGGGAGTTGCAGATACGCAGTATTTT.

The chain employs TRBV2 and TRBJ2-7; 9 bases are a match to TRBD1. CDR3 length: 14 residues. Germline V gene data show CDR1 as SNHLY and CDR2 as FYNNEI. The V segment lost 6 bases and the J segment 0 bases; nucleotides outside the gene matches: 3. The CDR3: CASSRDRASYEQYF. The CDR3 DNA reads TGTGCCAGCAGCCGGGACAGGGCCTCCTACGAGCAGTACTTC. Using reference TRBV2 and TRBJ2-7 for the parts outside the CDR3, the full variable domain is EPEVTQTPSHQVTQMGQEVILRCVPISNHLYFYWYRQILGQKVEFLVSFYNNEISEKSEIFDDQFSVERPDGSNFTLKIRSTKLEDSAMYFCASSRDRASYEQYFGPGTRLTVT.

The rearrangement joins TRBV7-9 to TRBJ1-5; 10 nucleotides match TRBD1. The CDR3 has 15 amino acids. Germline V CDR1 and CDR2: SEHNR, FQNEAQ (reference sequence). V shed 5 bases, J shed 3 bases, and the junction held 4 bases outside the gene matches. The CDR3 loop reads CASSGGTGVNQPQHF. CDR3 coding DNA: TGTGCCAGCAGCGGCGGGACAGGGGTCAATCAGCCCCAGCATTTT. The whole variable domain, filled in from reference TRBV7-9 and TRBJ1-5, reads DTGVSQNPRHKITKRGQNVTFRCDPISEHNRLYWYRQTLGQGPEFLTYFQNEAQLEKSRLLSDRFSAERPKGSFSTLEIQRTEQGDSAMYLCASSGGTGVNQPQHFGDGTRLSIL.

V gene TRBV2 combines with J gene TRBJ2-5, with 8 nucleotides matching TRBD2. The CDR3 sequence is 15 residues long. Trimming took 0 bases from V and 7 from J; bases not matched to a gene: 7. Germline CDR1 is SNHLY and CDR2 is FYNNEI. CDR3: CASSEATSGGVTQYF. In DNA, the CDR3 is TGTGCCAGCAGTGAAGCCACCAGCGGGGGTGTGACCCAGTACTTC.

The V gene is TRBV6-6, the J gene TRBJ2-2; tentatively, D is TRBD1 (6 bases). The CDR3 has 15 residues. The ends were cut back, 6 bases at V and 7 bases at J, with 18 bases in the middle. Germline-derived CDR1 and CDR2 are MNHNY and SVGAGI (reference sequence). The CDR3 here is CASSPQGASDGELFF. For the CDR3, the DNA is TGTGCCAGCAGCCCACAGGGTGCGTCGGACGGGGAGCTGTTTTTT.

V usage is TRBV18 and J usage is TRBJ1-5; tentative D call: TRBD1 (6 bases). This CDR3 is built from 14 residues. Trimming shortened V by 3 bases and J by 4 bases, and 10 bases separated the two germline ends. The germline gives CDR1 KGHSH, CDR2 LQKENI. Here the CDR3 DNA reads TGTGCCAGCTCACCCGGACAGAATAATCAGCCCCAGCATTTT. It translates to CASSPGQNNQPQHF. The full variable domain, its missing parts supplied by reference TRBV18 and TRBJ1-5, is NAGVMQNPRHLVRRRGQEARLRCSPMKGHSHVYWYRQLPEEGLKFMVYLQKENIIDESGMPKERFSAEFPKEGPSILRIQQVVRGDSAAYFCASSPGQNNQPQHFGDGTRLSIL.

The V gene is TRBV5-1, the J gene TRBJ2-2; TRBD2 agrees at 9 bases. The germline gives CDR1 SGHRS, CDR2 YFSETQ. V shed 0 bases and J 4 bases; nucleotides not matched to a gene: 4. This CDR3 has 16 residues. The CDR3 is CASSLDSGSVTGELFF. The CDR3 nucleotides read TGCGCCAGCAGCTTGGATAGCGGGAGTGTCACCGGGGAGCTGTTTTTT.

The chain has TRBV15 and TRBJ2-1; a weak D match, TRBD2 (5 bases). Germline V gene data show CDR1 as LNHNV and CDR2 as YYDKDF (reference sequence). The CDR3 sequence is 13 residues long. V was trimmed by 8 bases and J by 6 bases, leaving 14 bases between them. The CDR3 nucleotides are TGTGCCACCTTCGTTCCCGGGGTCAATGAGCAGTTCTTC. This sequence encodes CATFVPGVNEQFF.

The J gene is TRBJ1-1, the V gene TRBV18; D is possibly TRBD1 (5 bases). Germline lookup yields CDR1 KGHSH and CDR2 LQKENI. V was clipped by 1 base and J by 3 bases, with 9 bases between them. The length of the CDR3 is 14 residues. CDR3 in amino acids: CASSPQVRDTEAFF. The CDR3 nucleotides are TGTGCCAGCTCACCACAGGTCAGGGACACTGAAGCTTTCTTT.

The J gene is TRBJ2-3, the V gene TRBV18, with 9 bases lining up with TRBD2. J was trimmed by 0 bases and V by 6 bases; bases with no gene match: 10. The CDR3 is 17 residues long. Germline CDR1 reads KGHSH; CDR2 reads LQKENI. CDR3 bases: TGTGCCAGCTCGGTCAGAAGCGGGGGGCGAAGCACAGATACGCAGTATTTT. Translation: CASSVRSGGRSTDTQYF. Full variable domain (missing parts from reference TRBV18 and TRBJ2-3): NAGVMQNPRHLVRRRGQEARLRCSPMKGHSHVYWYRQLPEEGLKFMVYLQKENIIDESGMPKERFSAEFPKEGPSILRIQQVVRGDSAAYFCASSVRSGGRSTDTQYFGPGTRLTVL.

The chain uses TRBV18 and TRBJ1-1; D possibly corresponds to TRBD1 (5 bases). The germline gives CDR1 KGHSH, CDR2 LQKENI. The germline V and J ends were trimmed by 5 bases and 0 bases, with 7 bases remaining between them. CDR3 length: 13 residues. The DNA for the CDR3 is TGTGCCAGCTCAACGACAGTGAACACTGAAGCTTTCTTT. It specifies CASSTTVNTEAFF.

The chain is built from TRBV7-2 and TRBJ2-4; D perhaps matches TRBD2 (6 bases). The CDR3 covers 12 residues. CDR1 and CDR2 (germline): SGHTA, FQGNSA. Between the trimmed V and J ends, which lost 1 base and 9 bases, there was a span of 7 bases. The CDR3 nucleotides read TGTGCCAGCAGCTTAGTGCGGGGCATTCAGTACTTC. This translates into CASSLVRGIQYF.

The rearrangement uses TRBV21-1 and TRBJ2-7; TRBD2 was called by the table and not checked on the DNA. TRBV21-1 is a recognized pseudogene. The CDR3 is 17 residues long. CDR3 sequence (DNA): TGTGCCAGCAGCGACTGGTTTCCCGGGATAGAAAGTTACGAGCAGTACTTC. Its protein product is CASSDWFPGIESYEQYF.

The rearrangement joins TRBV6-5 to TRBJ1-2, with D perhaps TRBD1 (6 bases). In germline, CDR1 is MNHEY, CDR2 SVGAGI. V was pared by 8 bases and J by 0 bases, with 10 bases between. The CDR3 totals 13 residues. DNA of the CDR3: TGTGCCAGCGGCCGGACAGCTAACTATGGCTACACCTTC. It yields the protein CASGRTANYGYTF.

The sample holds a few counts of this clone. The chain joins TRBV2 to TRBJ1-5; a possible D gene is TRBD1 (6 bases). Trimming stripped 3 bases from V and 11 bases from J, with 14 bases between. The CDR3 contains 13 residues. Germline CDR1 SNHLY, CDR2 FYNNEI. The CDR3: CASSEGHPSAQHF. CDR3 in DNA: TGTGCCAGCAGTGAGGGACACCCGTCAGCCCAGCATTTT.